This T cell receptor beta chain was documented in a study of blood T cell repertoires in COVID-19. This clone has more than one count but fewer than ten. The V gene's germline CDR1 is SGDLS and CDR2 YYNGEE. The CDR3 spans 16 residues. V lost 3 bases, J lost 4 bases, and 12 bases stayed unmatched. The method was immunoSEQ multiplex PCR; TCRdb's version includes in-frame clones alone and lacks a portion of them. The sample lists about 210,000 clones, 80% occurring once. This clonotype was obtained from a human donor in a cohort sampled during active COVID-19. The sample taken for sequencing was peripheral blood. The V gene is TRBV9, the J gene TRBJ1-1; 7 bases are shared with TRBD1. CDR3: CASSDQTGAEGTEAFF. DNA for the CDR3: TGTGCCAGCAGCGATCAAACAGGGGCGGAGGGCACTGAAGCTTTCTTT.